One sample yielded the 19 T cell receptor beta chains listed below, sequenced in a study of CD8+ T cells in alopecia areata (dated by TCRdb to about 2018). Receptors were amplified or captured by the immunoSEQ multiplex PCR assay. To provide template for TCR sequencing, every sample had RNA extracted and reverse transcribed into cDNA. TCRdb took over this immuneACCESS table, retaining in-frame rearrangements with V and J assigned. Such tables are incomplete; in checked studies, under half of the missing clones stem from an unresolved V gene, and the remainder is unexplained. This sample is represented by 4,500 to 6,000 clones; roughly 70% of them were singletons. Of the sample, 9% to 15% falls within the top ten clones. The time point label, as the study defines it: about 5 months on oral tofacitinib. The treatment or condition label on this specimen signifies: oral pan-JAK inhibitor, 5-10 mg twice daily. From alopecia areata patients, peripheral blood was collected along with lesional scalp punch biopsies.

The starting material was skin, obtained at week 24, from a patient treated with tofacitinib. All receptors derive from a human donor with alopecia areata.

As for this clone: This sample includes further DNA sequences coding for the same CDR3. CDR3 in amino acids: CASSLPGGDTEAFF. The DNA for the CDR3 is TGTGCCAGCAGCTTACCAGGGGGGGACACTGAAGCTTTCTTT. The chain carries TRBV7-9 and TRBJ1-1; TRBD1 matches at 7 bases. In germline, CDR1 is SEHNR, CDR2 FQNEAQ (reference sequence). Trimming took 2 bases from V and 3 from J; bases not matched to a gene: 3. This CDR3 is built from 14 residues.

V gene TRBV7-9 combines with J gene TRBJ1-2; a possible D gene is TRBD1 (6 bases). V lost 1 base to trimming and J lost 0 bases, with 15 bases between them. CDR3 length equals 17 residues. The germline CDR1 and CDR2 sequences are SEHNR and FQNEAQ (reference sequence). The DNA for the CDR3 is TGTGCCAGCAGCTTAGGGCCGGGACACTCAGCTAACTATGGCTACACCTTC. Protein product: CASSLGPGHSANYGYTF.

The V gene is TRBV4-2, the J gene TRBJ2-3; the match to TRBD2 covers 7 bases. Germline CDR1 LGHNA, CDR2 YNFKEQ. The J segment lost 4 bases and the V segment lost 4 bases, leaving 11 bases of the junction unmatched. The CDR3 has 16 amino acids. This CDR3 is CASSPSGRGGADTQYF. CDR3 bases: TGTGCCAGCAGCCCCTCGGGACGGGGAGGGGCAGATACGCAGTATTTT.

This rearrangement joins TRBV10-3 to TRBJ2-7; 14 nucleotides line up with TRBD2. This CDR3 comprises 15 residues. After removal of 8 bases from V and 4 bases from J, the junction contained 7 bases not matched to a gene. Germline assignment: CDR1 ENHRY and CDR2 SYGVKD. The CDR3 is CAIRLTSGGAYEQYF. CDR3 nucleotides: TGTGCCATCCGCCTGACTAGCGGGGGGGCTTACGAGCAGTACTTC.

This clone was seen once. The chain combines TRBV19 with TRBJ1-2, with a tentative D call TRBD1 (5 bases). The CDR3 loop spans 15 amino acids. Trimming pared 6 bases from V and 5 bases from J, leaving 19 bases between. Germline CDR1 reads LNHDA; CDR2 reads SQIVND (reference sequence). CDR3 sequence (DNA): TGTGCCAGTAGCCAACAAGGCGAAGGGGATTATGGCTACACCTTC. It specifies CASSQQGEGDYGYTF. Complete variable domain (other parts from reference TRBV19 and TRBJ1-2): DGGITQSPKYLFRKEGQNVTLSCEQNLNHDAMYWYRQDPGQGLRLIYYSQIVNDFQKGDIAEGYSVSREKKESFPLTVTSAQKNPTAFYLCASSQQGEGDYGYTFGSGTRLTVV.

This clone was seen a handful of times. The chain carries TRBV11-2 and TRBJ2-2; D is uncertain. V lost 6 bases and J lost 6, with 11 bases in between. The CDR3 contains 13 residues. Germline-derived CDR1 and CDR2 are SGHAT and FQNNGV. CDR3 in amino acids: CASRPTRPGELFF. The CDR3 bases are TGTGCCAGCAGGCCAACGAGACCCGGGGAGCTGTTTTTT.

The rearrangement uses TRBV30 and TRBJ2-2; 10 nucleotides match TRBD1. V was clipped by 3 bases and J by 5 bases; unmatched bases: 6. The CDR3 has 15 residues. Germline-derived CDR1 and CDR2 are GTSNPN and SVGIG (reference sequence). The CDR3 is CAWSRTGGWTGELFF. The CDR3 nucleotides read TGTGCCTGGAGCCGGACAGGGGGATGGACCGGGGAGCTGTTTTTT. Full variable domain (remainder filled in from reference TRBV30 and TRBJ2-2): SQTIHQWPATLVQPVGSPLSLECTVEGTSNPNLYWYRQAAGRGLQLLFYSVGIGQISSEVPQNLSASRPQDRQFILSSKKLLLSDSGFYLCAWSRTGGWTGELFFGEGSRLTVL.

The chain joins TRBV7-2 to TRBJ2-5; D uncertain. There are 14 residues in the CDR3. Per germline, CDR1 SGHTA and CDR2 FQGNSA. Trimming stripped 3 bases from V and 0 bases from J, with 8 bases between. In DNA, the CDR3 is TGTGCCAGCAGCTTCTGGGCTTACCAAGAGACCCAGTACTTC. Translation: CASSFWAYQETQYF.

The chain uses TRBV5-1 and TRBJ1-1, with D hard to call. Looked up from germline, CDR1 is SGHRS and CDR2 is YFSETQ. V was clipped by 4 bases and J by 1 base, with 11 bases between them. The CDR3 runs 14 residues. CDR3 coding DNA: TGCGCCAGCAGCATCTTGGAAGGGAACACTGAAGCTTTCTTT. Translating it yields CASSILEGNTEAFF.

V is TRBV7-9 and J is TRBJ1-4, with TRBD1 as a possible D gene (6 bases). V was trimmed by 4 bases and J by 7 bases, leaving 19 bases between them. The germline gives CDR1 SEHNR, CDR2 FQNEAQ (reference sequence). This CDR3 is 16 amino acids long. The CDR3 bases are TGTGCCAGCAGCTCTCCGCGGGGGCAGGTGACTGAAAAACTGTTTTTT. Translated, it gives CASSSPRGQVTEKLFF.

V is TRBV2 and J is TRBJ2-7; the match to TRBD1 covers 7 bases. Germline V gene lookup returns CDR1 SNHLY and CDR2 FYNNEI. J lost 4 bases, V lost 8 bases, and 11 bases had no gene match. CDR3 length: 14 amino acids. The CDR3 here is CASPRGPPPYEQYF. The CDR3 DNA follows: TGTGCCAGCCCAAGGGGGCCCCCTCCTTACGAGCAGTACTTC.

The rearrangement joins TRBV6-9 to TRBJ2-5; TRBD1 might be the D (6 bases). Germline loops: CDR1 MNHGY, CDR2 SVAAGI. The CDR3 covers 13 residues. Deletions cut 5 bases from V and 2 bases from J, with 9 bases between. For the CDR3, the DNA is TGTGCCAGCAGTCAGGGGCGTCAAGAGACCCAGTACTTC. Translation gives CASSQGRQETQYF.

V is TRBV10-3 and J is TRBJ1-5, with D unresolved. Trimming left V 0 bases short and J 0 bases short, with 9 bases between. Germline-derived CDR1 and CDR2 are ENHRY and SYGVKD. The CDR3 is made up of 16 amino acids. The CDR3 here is CAISESAATSNQPQHF. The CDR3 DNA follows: TGTGCCATCAGTGAGTCGGCTGCTACTAGCAATCAGCCCCAGCATTTT.

CDR3: CASSSSGGPTETQYF. The CDR3 coding sequence is TGTGCCAGCAGCTCTAGCGGGGGGCCAACAGAGACCCAGTACTTC. The V gene is TRBV7-3, the J gene TRBJ2-5; 11 bases are shared with TRBD2. With 4 bases clipped from V and 4 bases from J, the junction kept 5 bases outside the gene matches. The CDR3 loop spans 15 amino acids. The germline V gene has CDR1 SGHTA and CDR2 FQGTGA.

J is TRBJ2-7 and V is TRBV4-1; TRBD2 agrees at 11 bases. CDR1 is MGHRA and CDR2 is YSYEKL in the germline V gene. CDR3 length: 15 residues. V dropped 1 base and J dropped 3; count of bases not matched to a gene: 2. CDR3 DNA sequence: TGCGCCAGCAGCCAAGTACTAGCGGGGGTCTACGAGCAGTACTTC. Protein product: CASSQVLAGVYEQYF.

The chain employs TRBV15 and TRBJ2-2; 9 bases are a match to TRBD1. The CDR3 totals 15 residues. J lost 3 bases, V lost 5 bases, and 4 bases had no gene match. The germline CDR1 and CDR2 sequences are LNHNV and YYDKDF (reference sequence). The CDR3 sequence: CATSGDRAHTGELFF. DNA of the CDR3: TGTGCCACCAGCGGGGACAGGGCCCACACCGGGGAGCTGTTTTTT.

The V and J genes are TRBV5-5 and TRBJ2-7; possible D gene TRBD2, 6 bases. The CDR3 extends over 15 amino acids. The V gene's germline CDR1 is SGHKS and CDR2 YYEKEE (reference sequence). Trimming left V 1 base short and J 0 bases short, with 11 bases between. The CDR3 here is CASSLRAGSSYEQYF. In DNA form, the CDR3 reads TGTGCCAGCAGCTTGAGGGCGGGGTCCTCCTACGAGCAGTACTTC.

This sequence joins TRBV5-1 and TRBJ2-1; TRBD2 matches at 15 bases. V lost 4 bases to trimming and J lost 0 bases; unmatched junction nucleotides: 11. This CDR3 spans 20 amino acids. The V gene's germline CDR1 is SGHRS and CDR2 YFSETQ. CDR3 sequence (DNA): TGCGCCAGCAGCACCCCCGGGACTAGCGGGGGGCCGAGCTCCTACAATGAGCAGTTCTTC. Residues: CASSTPGTSGGPSSYNEQFF.

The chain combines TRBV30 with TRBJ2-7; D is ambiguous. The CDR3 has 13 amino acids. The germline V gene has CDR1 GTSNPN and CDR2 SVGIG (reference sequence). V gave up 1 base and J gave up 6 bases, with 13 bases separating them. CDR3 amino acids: CAWSDSPASEQYF. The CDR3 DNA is TGTGCCTGGAGTGACAGCCCGGCTAGCGAGCAGTACTTC.